The T cell receptor beta chain described here comes from a study of shared clonotypes between healthy human individuals. Assay: immunoSEQ multiplex PCR; the TCRdb copy retains only in-frame clones and omits some. The top ten clones hold under 0.8% of a sample with about 1.1 million clones, 70% to 80% of them seen once. V was trimmed by 10 bases and J by 8 bases, leaving 17 bases between them. The CDR3 covers 13 residues. Germline V gene lookup returns CDR1 MNHEY and CDR2 SVGAGI. The sample taken for sequencing was memory CD4+ T cells from PBMCs. As to subset: CD45RA-negative fraction. The chain couples TRBV6-5 to TRBJ1-4; D possibly corresponds to TRBD1 (5 bases). The clonotype was recovered from a young man in good health. Some clones in this sample may be carry-over from other donors' samples. In DNA form, the CDR3 reads TGTGCCACCCGGGGGATCGCACAGGAAAAACTGTTTTTT. Translation gives CATRGIAQEKLFF.